This T cell receptor (beta chain) was captured by sequencing in a study of sequential checkpoint blockade in melanoma (dated by TCRdb to the late 2010s). About the study as a whole: Using 1:1 randomization, the trial assigned patients either to first-line nivolumab followed by ipilimumab (arm A) or to ipilimumab followed by nivolumab (arm B). Maintenance nivolumab was given following each of the two trial sequences. The paper as a whole reports these results and caveats: The response-prediction model combining TCR metrics and mutation burden needs validation in larger, independent patient cohorts.

This sample's treatment or condition label indicates: randomized to nivolumab then ipilimumab (arm A) or the reverse (arm B). None of the trial patients had been given prior DNA-damaging chemotherapy. Live CD3+CD8+ cells negative for CD19 and CD56 were sorted from thawed PBMCs on a FACS Aria II flow cytometer. Samples were obtained from patients with melanoma enrolled in CheckMate 064, a randomized, open-label phase II trial of sequential checkpoint blockade. Leukapheresis was used to collect peripheral blood mononuclear cells, which were then purified with Ficoll-Paque and frozen in human serum with about 9.3% DMSO. Immediately after sorting, the purity of sorted blood CD3+CD8+ cells was verified to be >95%, after which DNA was extracted. The CDR3 measures 14 amino acids from cysteine to phenylalanine. Left in the record is the CDR3 DNA by itself, 42 bases read in frame from the first base. V is pruned by 6 bases and J by 8 bases, leaving 8 bases of the junction without a gene match. According to the germline V gene (reference sequence), CDR1 reads MNHEY and CDR2 reads SMNVEV.

The immunoSEQ Assay was used to immunosequence TCRbeta CDR3 regions from genomic DNA. Genomic DNA was amplified by bias-controlled multiplex PCR before high-throughput sequencing. The paper's data handling went like this. To quantify the absolute abundance of each unique TCRbeta CDR3 region, the sequences were collapsed and filtered. Clonality, defined as 1 minus Pielou's evenness, was calculated using only productive rearrangements. Clones with significantly greater frequencies in on-treatment versus baseline samples were identified using a previously published method. The source is immuneACCESS, and TCRdb retained only in-frame sequences with V and J called. Part of the clones is not carried over; for the studies checked, unresolved V genes explain less than half of this, and the remainder is unexplained. That table supplies the V and J calls and clone size; D and trimming were determined from the DNA. The sample contains tens of thousands of clones, approximately 86% of them found a single time. The ten largest clones take up around 17% of the sample.

This clone showed up just a few times. Its binding antigen is unknown. It has no much larger one-base neighbor in the sample; base qualities were not kept. The sample consisted of CD8+ T cells sorted from blood (inferred from file names), taken from a patient given nivolumab and ipilimumab in sequence. The source of this sequence is a human donor with melanoma. The chain is made from TRBV27 and TRBJ2-1, with 9 bases in between that match TRBD2. At the DNA level, the sequence is TGTGCCAGCAGCTCTAGCGGGATAATGTATGAGCAGTTCTTC. Its protein product is CASSSSGIMYEQFF.